This T cell receptor beta chain was identified in a study of memory CD4+ T cells and cytomegalovirus serostatus. Single viable CD3+CD4+CD8-CD45RO+ cells were sorted as the memory CD4+ T cells. Serum IgG to CMV pp150, pp28, p38 and p52 defined serostatus. From germline, CDR1 is SGDLS and CDR2 YYNGEE. CDR3 length equals 14 residues. The V gene lost 3 bases and the J gene lost 2 bases, with 11 bases spanning the gap. TCRdb's table, derived via immunoSEQ multiplex PCR, lists solely in-frame clones and lacks some. The sample has about 38,000 clones, around 80% seen once; the top ten hold over 4.5%. Sequencing was carried out using memory CD4+ T cells from blood. The clonotype originates from an adult in good health and CMV-seropositive. J is TRBJ1-1 and V is TRBV9, with a weak D call TRBD1 (5 bases). The CDR3 coding sequence is TGTGCCAGCAGCGCGCAGACAGCTAACACTGAAGCTTTCTTT. Translating gives CASSAQTANTEAFF.